Each of the 25 T cell receptor beta chains below was sequenced from the same sample in a study of blood T cell repertoires in COVID-19. This table comes from immunoSEQ multiplex PCR, and its TCRdb copy is limited to in-frame clones, with some not included. The sample lists roughly 250,000 clones; 84% were seen once. Sequenced: peripheral blood. Receptors were obtained from a man between 50 and 59 years old with acute or convalescent COVID-19.

The J gene is TRBJ1-5, the V gene TRBV9, with 10 bases matching TRBD1. The ends lost 2 bases at V and 2 bases at J; junction bases unmatched: 1. Per germline, CDR1 SGDLS and CDR2 YYNGEE. There are 15 residues in the CDR3. The CDR3 sequence: CASSVTGGRNQPQHF. In DNA form, the CDR3 reads TGTGCCAGCAGCGTGACAGGGGGCCGCAATCAGCCCCAGCATTTT.

The chain links TRBV7-3 to TRBJ2-1; a weak D match, TRBD1 (6 bases). The length of the CDR3 is 15 residues. The germline CDR1 and CDR2 sequences are SGHTA and FQGTGA. V was cut by 5 bases and J by 4 bases, with 15 bases left in between. As DNA, the CDR3 is TGTGCCAGCAGCCCCTCCGGGACAAATTACAATGAGCAGTTCTTC. It translates to CASSPSGTNYNEQFF.

This chain links TRBV3-1 (or the pseudogene TRBV3-2) with TRBJ2-1; 11 bases agree with TRBD2. Trimming removed 6 bases from V and 4 bases from J; junction bases left unmatched: 8. Germline V gene data show CDR1 as LGHDT and CDR2 as YNNKEL (reference sequence). The CDR3 contains 16 residues. The CDR3 loop is CASSPEGLAEYNEQFF. The CDR3 nucleotides are TGTGCCAGCAGTCCCGAGGGACTAGCGGAATACAATGAGCAGTTCTTC.

This chain uses TRBV3-1 (or the pseudogene TRBV3-2) with TRBJ2-2; 13 bases map to TRBD2. The V gene end was trimmed by 3 bases and the J gene end by 6 bases; junction bases not matched to a gene: 13. Germline CDR1 reads LGHDT; CDR2 reads YNNKEL (reference sequence). The CDR3 contains 19 residues. The CDR3 reads CASSHISGTSGIQAGELFF. The CDR3 coding sequence is TGTGCCAGCAGCCACATTTCCGGGACTAGCGGGATCCAGGCCGGGGAGCTGTTTTTT.

The chain joins TRBV29-1 to TRBJ1-1, with a weak D call TRBD1 (5 bases). Deletions cut 4 bases from V and 0 bases from J, with 9 bases between. The CDR3 length is 13 residues. Germline CDR1 is SQVTM and CDR2 is ANQGSEA. CDR3 sequence reads: CSVVQGLNTEAFF. CDR3 nucleotides: TGCAGCGTTGTCCAGGGCCTGAACACTGAAGCTTTCTTT.

V and J are TRBV5-4 and TRBJ2-3, with a tentative D call TRBD1 (5 bases). The CDR3 length is 14 residues. The germline V gene encodes CDR1 SGHNT and CDR2 YYREEE (reference sequence). V lost 0 bases and J 7 bases, leaving 12 bases between the germline ends. As DNA, the CDR3 is TGTGCCAGCAGCTTGGATGAAAGGGGTAATACGCAGTATTTT. Translated: CASSLDERGNTQYF.

This clone appeared once. The chain links TRBV7-8 to TRBJ1-2, with D uncertain. Germline values: CDR1 SGHVS, CDR2 FQNEAQ. The V and J ends lost 1 base and 10 bases respectively, with 13 bases between them. This CDR3 region has 13 residues. The CDR3 bases are TGTGCCAGCAGCTTAGGGCAGGAGCGGGCCTACACCTTC. This encodes CASSLGQERAYTF.

The chain links TRBV7-9 to TRBJ2-1; 7 bases agree with TRBD2. Germline loops: CDR1 SEHNR, CDR2 FQNEAQ (reference sequence). After removal of 5 bases from V and 9 bases from J, the junction contained 13 bases not matched to a gene. The CDR3 runs 15 residues. DNA of the CDR3: TGTGCCAGCAGCGCTAACTTGCGGGAGTGGGGTGAGCAGTTCTTC. Its translation: CASSANLREWGEQFF.

This chain uses TRBV13 with TRBJ2-2, with a weak D call TRBD2 (5 bases). Germline V lookup: CDR1 PRHDT, CDR2 FYEKMQ (reference sequence). The CDR3 consists of 17 residues. With 5 bases removed from V and 4 bases from J, the gap between germline ends came to 20 bases. CDR3 sequence reads: CASSPLQEAGFTGELFF. The DNA for the CDR3 is TGTGCCAGCAGCCCCCTGCAGGAGGCCGGGTTCACCGGGGAGCTGTTTTTT.

The V and J genes are TRBV7-9 and TRBJ2-7; 8 bases match TRBD1. From germline, CDR1 is SEHNR and CDR2 FQNEAQ (reference sequence). This CDR3 comprises 15 residues. Trimming at V came to 4 bases and at J to 2 bases, leaving 7 bases not matched to a gene. Here the CDR3 DNA reads TGTGCCAGCAGCTCCGACTGGGACAGGCCCTACGAGCAGTACTTC. It yields the protein CASSSDWDRPYEQYF.

This clone was picked up one time. The J gene is TRBJ1-6, the V gene TRBV7-9; TRBD1 matches 7 bases. The V and J ends lost 11 bases and 7 bases, in that order; junction bases with no gene match: 17. The CDR3 spans 16 residues. Germline-derived CDR1 and CDR2 are SEHNR and FQNEAQ (reference sequence). Written as DNA, the CDR3 is TGTGCCTCGCGGGGGGAGGGGGCTGGTGAGAATTCACCCCTCCACTTT. Its protein product is CASRGEGAGENSPLHF.

The chain couples TRBV12-5 to TRBJ1-4, with TRBD1 as a possible D gene (6 bases). From germline, CDR1 is LGHNT and CDR2 FRNRAP. V lost 0 bases and J lost 8, with 16 bases in between. The CDR3 sequence is 16 residues long. CDR3 residues: CASGLVGGGSPEKLFF. The CDR3 DNA is TGTGCTAGTGGTTTGGTGGGGGGGGGCTCACCCGAAAAACTGTTTTTT.

V and J are TRBV2 and TRBJ2-1; 8 nucleotides align to TRBD2. With 6 bases clipped from V and 4 bases from J, the junction kept 5 bases outside the gene matches. This CDR3 contains 14 residues. Germline values: CDR1 SNHLY, CDR2 FYNNEI. CDR3: CASSGGEGYNEQFF. The CDR3 DNA sequence: TGTGCCAGCAGCGGGGGGGAGGGGTACAATGAGCAGTTCTTC.

The CDR3: CASSDKGTVYGYTF. The CDR3 DNA follows: TGTGCCAGCAGTGATAAGGGGACAGTCTATGGCTACACCTTC. This chain uses TRBV25-1 with TRBJ1-2, with TRBD1 matching over 7 bases. The CDR3 has 14 amino acids. J gave up 4 bases and V 3 bases, and 5 bases lay outside the gene matches. CDR1 and CDR2 from the germline V gene are MGHDK and SYGVNS.

This chain links TRBV14 with TRBJ1-4; perhaps TRBD1 as D (6 bases). Trimming stripped 4 bases from V and 8 bases from J, with 11 bases between. Germline CDR1 is SGHDN and CDR2 is FVKESK. CDR3 length equals 13 residues. The CDR3 reads CASSRFGQEKLFF. CDR3 DNA sequence: TGTGCCAGCAGCCGTTTCGGACAGGAAAAACTGTTTTTT.

CDR3 amino acids: CAWSGASTDTQYF. CDR3 sequence (DNA): TGTGCCTGGAGTGGGGCTAGCACAGATACGCAGTATTTT. The chain carries TRBV30 and TRBJ2-3, with unresolved D. Trimming left V 1 base short and J 0 bases short, with 5 bases between. CDR3 length: 13 amino acids. Germline CDR1 and CDR2: GTSNPN and SVGIG (reference sequence).

The chain combines TRBV5-1 with TRBJ2-3, with 7 bases lining up with TRBD2. This CDR3 is 14 amino acids long. In germline, CDR1 is SGHRS, CDR2 YFSETQ. Unmatched junction bases numbered 6, after V lost 8 bases and J lost 0 bases. The CDR3 DNA reads TGCGCCAGTCGCAGCGGGGTTAGCACAGATACGCAGTATTTT. Residues: CASRSGVSTDTQYF.

The chain carries TRBV18 and TRBJ2-1; TRBD2 aligns across 9 bases. Trimming at V came to 3 bases and at J to 4 bases, leaving 4 bases not matched to a gene. Per the germline V gene, CDR1 is KGHSH and CDR2 is LQKENI. This CDR3 contains 15 residues. The CDR3 nucleotides are TGTGCCAGCTCACCGAACGCGGGAGGGTACAATGAGCAGTTCTTC. Translated, it gives CASSPNAGGYNEQFF. Full variable domain (missing parts from reference TRBV18 and TRBJ2-1): NAGVMQNPRHLVRRRGQEARLRCSPMKGHSHVYWYRQLPEEGLKFMVYLQKENIIDESGMPKERFSAEFPKEGPSILRIQQVVRGDSAAYFCASSPNAGGYNEQFFGPGTRLTVL.

This clone was picked up a small number of times. The chain combines TRBV27 with TRBJ1-6, with D possibly TRBD1 on 5 matching bases. The CDR3 sequence is 18 residues long. Germline CDR1 MNHEY, CDR2 SMNVEV (reference sequence). Trimming pared 6 bases from V and 1 base from J, leaving 19 bases between. CDR3 sequence: CASSFRQGKGSYNSPLHF. The CDR3 DNA reads as TGTGCCAGCAGCTTTCGTCAGGGTAAGGGGTCCTATAATTCACCCCTCCACTTT.

The chain couples TRBV7-8 to TRBJ1-2; D gene ambiguous. CDR3 size: 12 residues. Looked up from germline, CDR1 is SGHVS and CDR2 is FQNEAQ. Between the trimmed V and J ends, which lost 2 bases and 6 bases, there was a span of 7 bases. The CDR3 here is CASSLSPNGYTF. CDR3 DNA sequence: TGTGCCAGCAGCTTATCCCCCAATGGCTACACCTTC.

The rearrangement joins TRBV28 to TRBJ2-7, with 8 positions matching TRBD1. The CDR3 sequence is 15 residues long. Germline values: CDR1 MDHEN, CDR2 SYDVKM. The junction had 7 bases not matched to a gene; V was cut back by 6 bases and J by 0 bases. The CDR3 coding sequence is TGTGCCAGCAGGGAAGGACAGGGTAGCTCCTACGAGCAGTACTTC. Translating it yields CASREGQGSSYEQYF. The full variable domain, rest sourced from reference TRBV28 and TRBJ2-7, is DVKVTQSSRYLVKRTGEKVFLECVQDMDHENMFWYRQDPGLGLRLIYFSYDVKMKEKGDIPEGYSVSREKKERFSLILESASTNQTSMYLCASREGQGSSYEQYFGPGTRLTVT.

This clone was counted between two and nine times. This chain connects TRBV9 to TRBJ1-4, with 7 bases aligning to TRBD1. This CDR3 contains 15 residues. J gave up 4 bases and V 4 bases, and 7 bases lay outside the gene matches. Germline assignment: CDR1 SGDLS and CDR2 YYNGEE. The CDR3 here is CASSTHRGYNEKLFF. Here the CDR3 DNA reads TGTGCCAGCAGCACCCACAGGGGATATAATGAAAAACTGTTTTTT.

V usage is TRBV15 and J usage is TRBJ1-5; TRBD1 matches at 7 bases. The CDR3 is made up of 15 amino acids. Germline V gene sequence: CDR1 LNHNV, CDR2 YYDKDF (reference sequence). The trim removed 2 bases at V and 6 bases at J, leaving 7 bases unmatched. CDR3 coding DNA: TGTGCCACCAGCAGAATCTACAGGGGTGGTCAGCCCCAGCATTTT. It codes for CATSRIYRGGQPQHF. Full variable domain (rest looked up from reference TRBV15 and TRBJ1-5): DAMVIQNPRYQVTQFGKPVTLSCSQTLNHNVMYWYQQKSSQAPKLLFHYYDKDFNNEADTPDNFQSRRPNTSFCFLDIRSPGLGDTAMYLCATSRIYRGGQPQHFGDGTRLSIL.

This chain uses TRBV5-1 with TRBJ2-3, with TRBD2 identical over 8 bases. V was pared by 1 base and J by 1 base, with 5 bases of the junction left unmatched. CDR1 is SGHRS, CDR2 YFSETQ, per germline. This CDR3 region has 16 residues. CDR3 sequence: CASSLYRGGGTDTQYF. The DNA for the CDR3 is TGCGCCAGCAGCTTGTACCGGGGGGGCGGCACAGATACGCAGTATTTT.

The chain couples TRBV5-1 to TRBJ2-2; TRBD1 matches at 11 bases. The germline V gene encodes CDR1 SGHRS and CDR2 YFSETQ. J was trimmed by 4 bases and V by 6 bases; bases with no gene match: 5. The CDR3 is 15 amino acids. CDR3 DNA: TGCGCCAGCATAGGACAGGGGGCGACCACCGGGGAGCTGTTTTTT. The encoded protein is CASIGQGATTGELFF.